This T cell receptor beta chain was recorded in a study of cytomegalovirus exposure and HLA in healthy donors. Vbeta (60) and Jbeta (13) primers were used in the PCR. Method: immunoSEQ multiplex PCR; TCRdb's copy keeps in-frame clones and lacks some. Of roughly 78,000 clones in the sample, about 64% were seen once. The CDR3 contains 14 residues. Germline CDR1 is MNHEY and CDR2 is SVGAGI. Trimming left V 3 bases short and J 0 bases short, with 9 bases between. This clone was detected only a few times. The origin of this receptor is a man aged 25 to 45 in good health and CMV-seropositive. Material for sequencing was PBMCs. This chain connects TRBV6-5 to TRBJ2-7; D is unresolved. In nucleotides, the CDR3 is TGTGCCAGCAGTTATGGTAGGAGCTCCTACGAGCAGTACTTC. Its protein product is CASSYGRSSYEQYF.